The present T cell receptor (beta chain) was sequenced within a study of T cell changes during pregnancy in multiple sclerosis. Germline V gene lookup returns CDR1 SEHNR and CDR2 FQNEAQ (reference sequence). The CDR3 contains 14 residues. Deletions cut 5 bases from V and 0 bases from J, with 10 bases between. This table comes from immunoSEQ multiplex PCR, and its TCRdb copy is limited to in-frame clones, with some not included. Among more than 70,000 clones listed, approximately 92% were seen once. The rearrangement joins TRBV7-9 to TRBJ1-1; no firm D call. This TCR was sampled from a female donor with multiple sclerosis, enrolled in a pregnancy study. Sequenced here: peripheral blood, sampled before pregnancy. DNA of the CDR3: TGTGCCAGCAGCCCACTCGGTATGAACACTGAAGCTTTCTTT. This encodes CASSPLGMNTEAFF.